The 19 T cell receptor beta chains in this list originate from one sample, sequenced in a study of monozygotic twins with inflammatory bowel disease. Following a re-call of the 5' RACE reads, TCRdb has one entry per CDR3 protein and lacks DNA. The sample data list 400,000 or so distinct CDR3 sequences. The sequenced sample was blood. Receptors originate from a human donor with ulcerative colitis or Crohn's disease, or a healthy co-twin of an affected twin (not recorded which).

The chain joins TRBV6-5 to TRBJ1-2. CDR3 length: 18 residues. Germline assignment: CDR1 MNHEY and CDR2 SVGAGI. CDR3 region: CASSYRSVGWGENYGYTF.

The rearrangement uses TRBV24-1 and TRBJ2-3; the D call of TRBD1 rests on TCRdb alone, since no DNA is present to check it. The V gene's germline CDR1 is KGHDR and CDR2 SFDVKD. This CDR3 comprises 13 residues. The CDR3 region is CATSKGDTDTQYF.

The genes are TRBV10-3 and TRBJ2-3; TCRdb gives TRBD2 as the D gene, but with no DNA this cannot be confirmed. The CDR3 is 14 amino acids. The germline CDR1 and CDR2 sequences are ENHRY and SYGVKD. CDR3 residues: CAISGTGEGDTQYF.

This chain connects TRBV18 to TRBJ2-5. The length of the CDR3 is 13 residues. Germline-derived CDR1 and CDR2 are KGHSH and LQKENI. This chain's CDR3 is CASSPTQVETQYF.

This rearrangement joins TRBV7-9 to TRBJ1-6; lacking DNA, the TRBD1 call made by TCRdb goes unchecked. This CDR3 region has 14 residues. Per the germline V gene, CDR1 is SEHNR and CDR2 is FQNEAQ (reference sequence). Here the CDR3 reads CASSGRGRDSPLHF.

The rearrangement joins TRBV5-8 to TRBJ2-7; TCRdb's D call of TRBD1 is untestable without DNA. From germline, CDR1 is SGHTS and CDR2 YDEGEE. The CDR3 loop spans 14 amino acids. The CDR3 here is CASSPPGGTRGQYF.

The chain joins TRBV18 to TRBJ2-1. The V gene's germline CDR1 is KGHSH and CDR2 LQKENI. The CDR3 runs 12 residues. CDR3 sequence reads: CASSPAENEQFF.

The genes are TRBV5-1 and TRBJ1-4; there is no DNA to check the TCRdb D call of TRBD1. From germline, CDR1 is SGHRS and CDR2 YFSETQ. The CDR3 has 16 amino acids. This CDR3 reads CASPLWPRGFNEKLFF.

The rearrangement links TRBV4-2 to TRBJ2-2; the D gene TCRdb calls, TRBD2, cannot be checked with no DNA. From germline, CDR1 is LGHNA and CDR2 YNFKEQ. CDR3 size: 18 residues. The CDR3 protein is CASSQGLPSGLTTGELFF.

The J gene is TRBJ1-4, the V gene TRBV28; TCRdb proposes TRBD1, but this gene call is untestable without DNA. Per germline, CDR1 MDHEN and CDR2 SYDVKM. The CDR3 extends over 19 amino acids. The CDR3 is CASSFWLGPSLATNEKLFF.

V gene TRBV6-5 combines with J gene TRBJ1-2; TCRdb's D gene call, TRBD1, goes unchecked for lack of DNA. Germline assignment: CDR1 MNHEY and CDR2 SVGAGI. The length of the CDR3 is 13 residues. This CDR3 is CASRPGEGYGYTF.

The CDR3 region is CASSGGVGEAFF. The V and J genes are TRBV5-5 and TRBJ1-1. Germline CDR1 SGHKS, CDR2 YYEKEE (reference sequence). This CDR3 comprises 12 residues. The full variable domain, in which reference TRBV5-5 and TRBJ1-1 provide the parts outside the CDR3, is DAGVTQSPTHLIKTRGQQVTLRCSPISGHKSVSWYQQVLGQGPQFIFQYYEKEERGRGNFPDRFSARQFPNYSSELNVNALLLGDSALYLCASSGGVGEAFFGQGTRLTVV.

V and J are TRBV27 and TRBJ2-2; TCRdb names TRBD1, which stays unverified in the absence of DNA. The CDR3 has 15 amino acids. Germline CDR1 MNHEY, CDR2 SMNVEV (reference sequence). The CDR3 here is CASSSQGANTGELFF.

The chain recombines TRBV7-9 with TRBJ2-1; as DNA is missing, the TRBD1 call by TCRdb cannot be tested. Germline assignment: CDR1 SEHNR and CDR2 FQNEAQ (reference sequence). The CDR3 runs to 16 residues. The CDR3 sequence: CSSIFTSTDSSGEQFF.

The rearrangement uses TRBV19 and TRBJ2-2. CDR3 length: 13 residues. Germline V lookup: CDR1 LNHDA, CDR2 SQIVND (reference sequence). This CDR3 reads CAAGWGNTGELFF.

The CDR3 protein is CASSLKGGTREQYF. This chain uses TRBV27 with TRBJ2-7; checking the TCRdb D call of TRBD1 is not possible without DNA. Germline values: CDR1 MNHEY, CDR2 SMNVEV (reference sequence). There are 14 residues in the CDR3.

J is TRBJ2-2 and V is TRBV20-1; absent DNA, TCRdb's TRBD2 call cannot be checked. This CDR3 contains 16 residues. Germline V lookup: CDR1 DFQATT, CDR2 SNEGSKA (reference sequence). The CDR3: CSARGGTSVRTGELFF.

The rearrangement joins TRBV20-1 to TRBJ2-5; TCRdb's D gene call, TRBD1, goes unchecked for lack of DNA. The CDR3 sequence is 13 residues long. Germline CDR1 reads DFQATT; CDR2 reads SNEGSKA (reference sequence). This chain's CDR3 is CSAHGRYQETQYF.

The chain has TRBV12-3 or TRBV12-4 and TRBJ1-5; without DNA, the TCRdb call of TRBD1 cannot be checked. CDR3 size: 14 residues. This chain's CDR3 is CASSGGQLNQPQHF.